Each of the 29 T cell receptor beta chains below was sequenced from the same sample in a study of blood T cell repertoires in COVID-19. Produced via immunoSEQ multiplex PCR; TCRdb's table is partial and in-frame only. In the table there are about 190,000 clones, about 88% of which are singletons. Sequenced: peripheral blood. Source of these receptors: a woman between 35 and 50 years old who had recovered from COVID-19.

The chain links TRBV18 to TRBJ2-7; D possibly corresponds to TRBD2 (5 bases). Trimming pared 6 bases from V and 3 bases from J, leaving 6 bases between. The germline CDR1 and CDR2 sequences are KGHSH and LQKENI. CDR3 length: 11 residues. The CDR3 DNA sequence: TGTGCCAGCTCTCGGGACTACGAGCAGTACTTC. It yields the protein CASSRDYEQYF.

J is TRBJ1-1 and V is TRBV3-1 (or the pseudogene TRBV3-2); 10 positions match TRBD1. The junction had 3 bases not matched to a gene; V was cut back by 0 bases and J by 5 bases. There are 15 residues in the CDR3. Germline V gene sequence: CDR1 LGHDT, CDR2 YNNKEL (reference sequence). The CDR3 DNA reads TGTGCCAGCAGCCAAGAGAGGACAGGGGGTACTGAAGCTTTCTTT. Its translation: CASSQERTGGTEAFF.

The CDR3: CASSPMDRANGYTF. The CDR3 DNA sequence: TGTGCCAGCTCACCAATGGACAGGGCGAATGGCTACACCTTC. The chain joins TRBV18 to TRBJ1-2; 8 positions agree with TRBD1. Per the germline V gene, CDR1 is KGHSH and CDR2 is LQKENI. There are 14 residues in the CDR3. Unmatched junction bases numbered 5, after V lost 2 bases and J lost 6 bases. Supplemented by reference TRBV18 and TRBJ1-2, the full variable domain reads NAGVMQNPRHLVRRRGQEARLRCSPMKGHSHVYWYRQLPEEGLKFMVYLQKENIIDESGMPKERFSAEFPKEGPSILRIQQVVRGDSAAYFCASSPMDRANGYTFGSGTRLTVV.

This chain connects TRBV28 to TRBJ1-2, with no clear D. From germline, CDR1 is MDHEN and CDR2 SYDVKM. This CDR3 has 13 residues. V dropped 7 bases and J dropped 7 bases, with 16 bases sitting between them. The CDR3 DNA follows: TGTGCCAGCACCTTAGGAGGGTTTGGTGGCTACACCTTC. Translation gives CASTLGGFGGYTF.

The CDR3 is CASGLVGLAGGEQFF. The CDR3 nucleotides are TGTGCTAGTGGTTTGGTCGGACTAGCTGGGGGTGAGCAGTTCTTC. The V call is TRBV12-5, the J call TRBJ2-1, with 8 nucleotides matching TRBD2. V shed 0 bases and J 9 bases; nucleotides not matched to a gene: 7. The CDR3 extends over 15 amino acids. CDR1 is LGHNT and CDR2 is FRNRAP in the germline V gene.

The chain is built from TRBV25-1 and TRBJ1-1; D perhaps matches TRBD1 (5 bases). Germline V CDR1 and CDR2: MGHDK, SYGVNS. The germline V and J ends were trimmed by 3 bases and 3 bases, with 14 bases remaining between them. This CDR3 comprises 15 residues. Here the CDR3 DNA reads TGTGCCAGCAGTGACCCCTCGACAGACCACACTGAAGCTTTCTTT. Protein: CASSDPSTDHTEAFF.

This clone was counted ten times or more. V and J are TRBV15 and TRBJ2-6; D remains unclear. Looked up from germline, CDR1 is LNHNV and CDR2 is YYDKDF (reference sequence). The V end lost 5 bases, the J end lost 0 bases, and 8 bases lay between the germline ends. The CDR3 has 15 amino acids. The CDR3, as DNA: TGTGCCACCAGCGATAGGAGCTCTGGGGCCAACGTCCTGACTTTC. Translating gives CATSDRSSGANVLTF.

This chain links TRBV9 with TRBJ2-7, with a tentative D call TRBD1 (5 bases). From germline, CDR1 is SGDLS and CDR2 YYNGEE. V lost 0 bases, J lost 6 bases, and 16 bases lay in between. This CDR3 comprises 15 residues. Written as DNA, the CDR3 is TGTGCCAGCAGCGTAGGGACACGGGTTGACGGCGAGCAGTACTTC. Residues: CASSVGTRVDGEQYF. The full variable domain, rest sourced from reference TRBV9 and TRBJ2-7, is DSGVTQTPKHLITATGQRVTLRCSPRSGDLSVYWYQQSLDQGLQFLIQYYNGEERAKGNILERFSAQQFPDLHSELNLSSLELGDSALYFCASSVGTRVDGEQYFGPGTRLTVT.

The J gene is TRBJ1-5, the V gene TRBV12-1; the table's TRBD1 call for D was not verified on the DNA. TRBV12-1 represents a pseudogene. The CDR3 is 18 residues long. The CDR3 reads CASSFSARQGNSNQPQHF. DNA for the CDR3: TGTGCCAGCAGCTTTTCGGCTAGACAGGGGAATAGCAATCAGCCCCAGCATTTT.

The chain employs TRBV29-1 and TRBJ2-5; 9 nucleotides line up with TRBD2. The V gene end was trimmed by 8 bases and the J gene end by 2 bases; junction bases not matched to a gene: 6. This CDR3 has 13 residues. CDR1 is SQVTM, CDR2 ANQGSEA, per germline. The CDR3 nucleotides read TGCAGCTGCCTCCTAGCGGGGCAAGAGACCCAGTACTTC. Its protein is CSCLLAGQETQYF. Variable domain in full (rest from reference TRBV29-1 and TRBJ2-5): SAVISQKPSRDICQRGTSLTIQCQVDSQVTMMFWYRQQPGQSLTLIATANQGSEATYESGFVIDKFPISRPNLTFSTLTVSNMSPEDSSIYLCSCLLAGQETQYFGPGTRLLVL.

The rearrangement joins TRBV27 to TRBJ2-2; possible D gene TRBD2, 6 bases. Germline V gene data show CDR1 as MNHEY and CDR2 as SMNVEV (reference sequence). V was clipped by 8 bases and J by 3 bases, with 19 bases between them. This CDR3 is built from 16 residues. CDR3 DNA: TGTGCCAGCGGAACCTGGGAGGTAGCAGACACCGGGGAGCTGTTTTTT. As protein: CASGTWEVADTGELFF.

The V gene is TRBV7-3, the J gene TRBJ1-2; tentatively, D is TRBD1 (5 bases). Trimming pared 5 bases from V and 4 bases from J, leaving 11 bases between. The CDR3 has 13 residues. CDR1 and CDR2 (germline): SGHTA, FQGTGA. CDR3 sequence: CASSPDSSYGYTF. In nucleotides, the CDR3 is TGTGCCAGCAGCCCCGACAGTTCCTATGGCTACACCTTC. The full variable domain, completed using reference TRBV7-3 and TRBJ1-2, is GAGVSQTPSNKVTEKGKYVELRCDPISGHTALYWYRQSLGQGPEFLIYFQGTGAADDSGLPNDRFFAVRPEGSVSTLKIQRTERGDSAVYLCASSPDSSYGYTFGSGTRLTVV.

The V and J genes are TRBV6-1 and TRBJ1-5; D may be TRBD1 (5 bases). Germline V gives CDR1 MNHNS, CDR2 SASEGT. Between the trimmed V and J ends, which lost 0 bases and 1 base, there was a span of 7 bases. The CDR3 has 15 residues. This CDR3 is CASSEAGGSNQPQHF. CDR3 in DNA: TGTGCCAGCAGTGAAGCGGGGGGGAGCAATCAGCCCCAGCATTTT.

The chain uses TRBV5-6 and TRBJ1-5; D gene uncertain. The V end was cut by 0 bases, the J end by 5 bases, with 9 bases between. CDR1 and CDR2 from the germline V gene are SGHDT and YYEEEE. The CDR3 is 14 residues long. CDR3 amino acids: CASSLAVRDQPQHF. In nucleotides, the CDR3 is TGTGCCAGCAGCTTGGCCGTGAGGGATCAGCCCCAGCATTTT. Using reference TRBV5-6 and TRBJ1-5 for the parts outside the CDR3, the full variable domain is DAGVTQSPTHLIKTRGQQVTLRCSPKSGHDTVSWYQQALGQGPQFIFQYYEEEERQRGNFPDRFSGHQFPNYSSELNVNALLLGDSALYLCASSLAVRDQPQHFGDGTRLSIL.

The rearrangement joins TRBV7-8 to TRBJ2-5, with D perhaps matching TRBD1 (5 bases). V was pared by 1 base and J by 5 bases, with 17 bases between. The CDR3 extends over 16 amino acids. Germline V gene lookup returns CDR1 SGHVS and CDR2 FQNEAQ. CDR3 nucleotides: TGTGCCAGCAGCTTAGTTGGAACCAGGGCTCGGGAGACCCAGTACTTC. This encodes CASSLVGTRARETQYF.

The V gene is TRBV29-1, the J gene TRBJ2-2; D is ambiguous. The V and J ends lost 4 bases and 7 bases respectively, with 22 bases between them. In germline, CDR1 is SQVTM, CDR2 ANQGSEA. This CDR3 region has 16 residues. In DNA, the CDR3 is TGCAGCGTTGTCGGCTCAAGCCTGGGCTTGGTCGGGGAGCTGTTTTTT. It translates to CSVVGSSLGLVGELFF.

The chain uses TRBV5-6 and TRBJ2-7; 7 nucleotides match TRBD1. With 5 bases clipped from V and 4 bases from J, the junction kept 6 bases outside the gene matches. The CDR3 totals 13 residues. Germline V lookup: CDR1 SGHDT, CDR2 YYEEEE. CDR3 sequence: CASSPDRVYEQYF. The CDR3 region has the DNA TGTGCCAGCAGTCCCGACAGGGTGTACGAGCAGTACTTC.

The V gene is TRBV19, the J gene TRBJ2-5; 11 nucleotides match TRBD2. CDR3 size: 17 residues. With V trimmed by 3 bases and J by 4 bases, 10 bases remained unmatched. CDR1 is LNHDA and CDR2 is SQIVND in the germline V gene (reference sequence). The CDR3 region has the DNA TGTGCCAGTAGTATGGGAACTAGCGGGAGTTCGGGAGAGACCCAGTACTTC. Translating it yields CASSMGTSGSSGETQYF.

The chain is built from TRBV10-3 and TRBJ2-7; tentatively, D is TRBD1 (6 bases). This CDR3 has 14 amino acids. V lost 10 bases, J lost 1 base, and 17 bases lay in between. Germline V CDR1 and CDR2: ENHRY, SYGVKD. Here the CDR3 reads CATTGTNVSYEQYF. In nucleotides, the CDR3 is TGTGCCACCACCGGGACAAACGTGTCCTACGAGCAGTACTTC.

CDR3 sequence reads: CAWIAGRDTEAFF. CDR3 sequence (DNA): TGTGCCTGGATTGCGGGACGAGACACTGAAGCTTTCTTT. This rearrangement joins TRBV30 to TRBJ1-1; D is possibly TRBD1 (5 bases). Trimming removed 4 bases at V and 3 bases at J, with 12 bases between. This CDR3 contains 13 residues. Looked up from germline, CDR1 is GTSNPN and CDR2 is SVGIG (reference sequence). Combining the CDR3 with reference TRBV30 and TRBJ1-1 gives the whole variable domain SQTIHQWPATLVQPVGSPLSLECTVEGTSNPNLYWYRQAAGRGLQLLFYSVGIGQISSEVPQNLSASRPQDRQFILSSKKLLLSDSGFYLCAWIAGRDTEAFFGQGTRLTVV.

This CDR3 reads CASSLDLLAGGHNEQFF. The CDR3 DNA sequence: TGTGCCAGCAGCTTAGATCTGCTAGCGGGAGGCCACAATGAGCAGTTCTTC. This rearrangement joins TRBV7-8 to TRBJ2-1; TRBD2 matches 11 bases. Germline V gene lookup returns CDR1 SGHVS and CDR2 FQNEAQ. The CDR3 is 17 amino acids. V shed 1 base and J 5 bases; nucleotides not matched to a gene: 7.

V is TRBV7-6 and J is TRBJ1-5; 9 bases line up with TRBD1. Germline lookup yields CDR1 SGHVS and CDR2 FNYEAQ. The V segment lost 5 bases and the J segment 11 bases; nucleotides outside the gene matches: 7. This CDR3 has 13 residues. The CDR3: CASSPHDRGTQHF. The CDR3 bases are TGTGCCAGCAGCCCACATGACAGGGGGACCCAGCATTTT. Supplemented by reference TRBV7-6 and TRBJ1-5, the full variable domain reads GAGVSQSPRYKVTKRGQDVALRCDPISGHVSLYWYRQALGQGPEFLTYFNYEAQQDKSGLPNDRFSAERPEGSISTLTIQRTEQRDSAMYRCASSPHDRGTQHFGDGTRLSIL.

V is TRBV6-5 and J is TRBJ1-2; TRBD1 is a possible D gene (6 bases). There are 13 residues in the CDR3. Looked up from germline, CDR1 is MNHEY and CDR2 is SVGAGI. Trimming took off 7 bases at V and 4 bases at J, with 13 bases between the two ends. The CDR3 reads CASNSGTPYGYTF. The CDR3 coding sequence is TGTGCCAGCAATAGCGGGACACCCTATGGCTACACCTTC.

In its sample, this clone was seen a few times. The rearrangement links TRBV27 to TRBJ2-2; TRBD1 might be the D (6 bases). This CDR3 comprises 16 residues. From germline, CDR1 is MNHEY and CDR2 SMNVEV (reference sequence). Trimming pared 4 bases from V and 2 bases from J, leaving 14 bases between. The CDR3 DNA follows: TGTGCCAGCAGTTCCGGGACACCTAATAACACCGGGGAGCTGTTTTTT. As protein: CASSSGTPNNTGELFF.

This rearrangement joins TRBV9 to TRBJ1-1, with D maybe TRBD1 (5 bases). Germline V gives CDR1 SGDLS, CDR2 YYNGEE. The CDR3 is 16 residues long. With 0 bases removed from V and 4 bases from J, the gap between germline ends came to 16 bases. The CDR3 DNA reads as TGTGCCAGCAGCGTAGGCGGGGGTCCCTCCGGCACTGAAGCTTTCTTT. Protein product: CASSVGGGPSGTEAFF.

The chain has TRBV7-9 and TRBJ2-7; 8 bases are shared with TRBD2. V lost 1 base to trimming and J lost 4 bases; unmatched junction nucleotides: 3. CDR3 size: 14 residues. Germline lookup yields CDR1 SEHNR and CDR2 FQNEAQ (reference sequence). The CDR3 region has the DNA TGTGCCAGCAGCTTAGGTCCGGGAGGGTACGAGCAGTACTTC. This sequence encodes CASSLGPGGYEQYF.

This clone was observed a few times. This sequence joins TRBV6-2 or TRBV6-3 and TRBJ2-1; D is unclear. The germline gives CDR1 MNHEY, CDR2 SVGEGT. V was cut by 4 bases and J by 6 bases, with 10 bases left in between. The CDR3 runs to 13 residues. The CDR3 coding sequence is TGTGCCAGCAGTTCGATCACAGCCAATGAGCAGTTCTTC. This encodes CASSSITANEQFF.

V and J are TRBV27 and TRBJ2-6; no reliable D call. Germline CDR1 MNHEY, CDR2 SMNVEV (reference sequence). The CDR3 length is 14 residues. V lost 7 bases and J 0 bases, leaving 7 bases between the germline ends. The CDR3 DNA follows: TGTGCCAGCACCGTAAACTCTGGGGCCAACGTCCTGACTTTC. Translated, it gives CASTVNSGANVLTF.

J is TRBJ2-5 and V is TRBV3-1 (or the pseudogene TRBV3-2), with TRBD2 matching over 11 bases. CDR1 is LGHDT, CDR2 YNNKEL, per germline (reference sequence). The V and J ends lost 2 bases and 3 bases, in that order; junction bases with no gene match: 2. The CDR3 totals 15 residues. CDR3 in amino acids: CASSQLAGGKETQYF. The DNA of the CDR3 is TGTGCCAGCAGCCAACTAGCGGGAGGTAAAGAGACCCAGTACTTC.